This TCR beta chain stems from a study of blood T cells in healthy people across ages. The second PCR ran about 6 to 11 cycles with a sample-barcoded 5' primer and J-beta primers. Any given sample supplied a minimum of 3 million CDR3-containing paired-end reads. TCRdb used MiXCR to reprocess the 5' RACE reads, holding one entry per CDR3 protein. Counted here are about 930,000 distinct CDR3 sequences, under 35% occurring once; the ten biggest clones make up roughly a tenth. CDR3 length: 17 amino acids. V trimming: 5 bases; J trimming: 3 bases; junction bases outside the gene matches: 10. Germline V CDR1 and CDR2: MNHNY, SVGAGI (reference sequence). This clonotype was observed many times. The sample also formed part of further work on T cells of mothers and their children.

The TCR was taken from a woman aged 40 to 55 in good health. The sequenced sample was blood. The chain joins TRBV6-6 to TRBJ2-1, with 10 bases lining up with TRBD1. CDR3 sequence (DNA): TGTGCCAGCAGTAGTCGGGAGGGGACAGGGGTCTACAATGAGCAGTTCTTC. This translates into CASSSREGTGVYNEQFF.